These 27 T cell receptor beta chains originate from one sample sequenced in a study of CXCR3-negative and CXCR3-positive naive CD8 T cells. UMI-labeled TRB cDNA libraries were prepared by 5' RACE. One entry per CDR3 protein, without DNA, is what TCRdb gives after re-calling the 5' RACE reads. The data include 100,000 to 150,000 distinct CDR3 sequences; the top ten clones carry 0.25% to 0.35%. The sample taken for sequencing was naive CXCR3- CD8+ T cells from blood. Subset here: CD45RO-CCR7+CD27+CD95- naive CD8+ T cells lacking CXCR3 (TNR3-). Receptor source: a human donor in good health. Some clones in this sample may be carry-over from other donors' samples.

This chain joins TRBV29-1 and TRBJ2-3. Looked up from germline, CDR1 is SQVTM and CDR2 is ANQGSEA. CDR3 length: 15 amino acids. The CDR3 loop is CSVEGGSAMVDTQYF.

V and J are TRBV29-1 and TRBJ1-3. Germline CDR1 SQVTM, CDR2 ANQGSEA. The CDR3 extends over 13 amino acids. The CDR3 loop reads CSVEVGSGNTIYF. The full variable domain, rest sourced from reference TRBV29-1 and TRBJ1-3, is SAVISQKPSRDICQRGTSLTIQCQVDSQVTMMFWYRQQPGQSLTLIATANQGSEATYESGFVIDKFPISRPNLTFSTLTVSNMSPEDSSIYLCSVEVGSGNTIYFGEGSWLTVV.

This chain joins TRBV6-5 and TRBJ1-6; TCRdb selects TRBD1, and the lack of DNA leaves this call unchecked. The CDR3 length is 15 residues. The germline CDR1 and CDR2 sequences are MNHEY and SVGAGI. The CDR3 region is CASRVHGQGKSPLHF.

The V and J genes are TRBV15 and TRBJ2-3; the D gene TCRdb calls, TRBD1, cannot be checked with no DNA. The CDR3 covers 13 residues. The germline gives CDR1 LNHNV, CDR2 YYDKDF (reference sequence). The CDR3 loop is CATSRTGPDTQYF.

This chain links TRBV29-1 with TRBJ2-2. This CDR3 region has 13 residues. Germline values: CDR1 SQVTM, CDR2 ANQGSEA. The CDR3 loop is CSVAFQFPGELFF.

The chain employs TRBV7-8 and TRBJ2-5. Germline V lookup: CDR1 SGHVS, CDR2 FQNEAQ. This CDR3 has 15 amino acids. CDR3 region: CASSLMVLGQETQYF.

V is TRBV27 and J is TRBJ2-7; the D call of TRBD1 rests on TCRdb alone, since no DNA is present to check it. Germline values: CDR1 MNHEY, CDR2 SMNVEV (reference sequence). This CDR3 has 15 amino acids. CDR3 in amino acids: CASSWGTASLYEQYF.

This chain uses TRBV11-3 with TRBJ2-1; the TCRdb D gene call, TRBD2, has no DNA to confirm it. Germline CDR1 reads SGHNT; CDR2 reads YENEEA. This CDR3 has 14 residues. CDR3 loop: CASSLTSGDREQFF.

This chain joins TRBV10-1 and TRBJ1-6; the TCRdb D gene call, TRBD1, has no DNA to confirm it. CDR3 size: 14 residues. Germline V gene sequence: CDR1 WNHNN, CDR2 SYGVQD (reference sequence). The CDR3: CASSEGQGASPLHF.

The genes are TRBV11-2 and TRBJ2-1; TCRdb's assignment of TRBD1 cannot be checked, as there is no DNA. The CDR3 consists of 11 residues. CDR1 SGHAT and CDR2 FQNNGV come from the germline V gene. The CDR3 sequence: CASSWTGPTFF.

The chain employs TRBV4-1 and TRBJ1-6; TCRdb returns TRBD1, unconfirmable since there is no DNA. Germline V gives CDR1 MGHRA, CDR2 YSYEKL. This CDR3 is built from 14 residues. The CDR3: CASGSTGYNSPLHF.

The chain employs TRBV7-9 and TRBJ2-5. The V gene's germline CDR1 is SEHNR and CDR2 FQNEAQ (reference sequence). The CDR3 has 11 residues. The CDR3 is CASSWDGTQYF. The whole variable domain, filled in from reference TRBV7-9 and TRBJ2-5, reads DTGVSQNPRHKITKRGQNVTFRCDPISEHNRLYWYRQTLGQGPEFLTYFQNEAQLEKSRLLSDRFSAERPKGSFSTLEIQRTEQGDSAMYLCASSWDGTQYFGPGTRLLVL.

The CDR3 spells CASRRLLAGMNTGELFF. The chain has TRBV2 and TRBJ2-2; with no DNA, the TCRdb D assignment of TRBD2 cannot be verified. CDR3 size: 17 residues. Germline V gene sequence: CDR1 SNHLY, CDR2 FYNNEI.

The chain has TRBV28 and TRBJ1-5. The CDR3 covers 14 residues. CDR1 and CDR2 (germline): MDHEN, SYDVKM. The CDR3 loop is CASTSQSDNQPQHF.

The chain employs TRBV19 and TRBJ2-5; TCRdb selects TRBD1, and the lack of DNA leaves this call unchecked. This CDR3 is 14 amino acids long. Germline V gene sequence: CDR1 LNHDA, CDR2 SQIVND (reference sequence). CDR3 region: CASSTRTGQETQYF.

The V gene is TRBV7-2, the J gene TRBJ1-1; TCRdb selects TRBD1, and the lack of DNA leaves this call unchecked. The CDR3 is made up of 15 amino acids. Germline loops: CDR1 SGHTA, CDR2 FQGNSA. CDR3 loop: CASSLDFGQVTEAFF.

The chain is built from TRBV2 and TRBJ2-7; the TRBD2 assignment by TCRdb is unverifiable without DNA. The CDR3 loop spans 15 amino acids. CDR1 SNHLY and CDR2 FYNNEI come from the germline V gene. This chain's CDR3 is CASSEATSGADEQYF. Complete variable domain (other parts from reference TRBV2 and TRBJ2-7): EPEVTQTPSHQVTQMGQEVILRCVPISNHLYFYWYRQILGQKVEFLVSFYNNEISEKSEIFDDQFSVERPDGSNFTLKIRSTKLEDSAMYFCASSEATSGADEQYFGPGTRLTVT.

J is TRBJ2-3 and V is TRBV5-1; TCRdb's D call, TRBD1, is unchecked because there is no DNA. The CDR3 is 15 amino acids. Germline CDR1 reads SGHRS; CDR2 reads YFSETQ. CDR3 amino acids: CASSPRPGSTDTQYF.

CDR3 sequence: CSVEDKGEGYEQYF. The rearrangement uses TRBV29-1 and TRBJ2-7; no DNA is available, so the TRBD1 call from TCRdb remains unchecked. CDR3 length: 14 residues. Per the germline V gene, CDR1 is SQVTM and CDR2 is ANQGSEA.

J is TRBJ1-1 and V is TRBV7-9. Germline lookup yields CDR1 SEHNR and CDR2 FQNEAQ (reference sequence). This CDR3 spans 13 amino acids. CDR3 in amino acids: CASSPLGHTEAFF.

The J gene is TRBJ2-1, the V gene TRBV14. The germline V gene encodes CDR1 SGHDN and CDR2 FVKESK. The CDR3 is 17 residues long. The CDR3 is CASSQAALEQIYHEQFF.

This rearrangement joins TRBV14 to TRBJ1-1; TCRdb selects TRBD1, and the lack of DNA leaves this call unchecked. This CDR3 comprises 12 residues. CDR1 SGHDN and CDR2 FVKESK come from the germline V gene. The CDR3 protein is CASSPTGFEAFF.

This chain uses TRBV29-1 with TRBJ2-7; TCRdb outputs TRBD1, but without DNA this stays unchecked. In germline, CDR1 is SQVTM, CDR2 ANQGSEA. The CDR3 contains 14 residues. The CDR3 sequence: CSAGDGDSPYEQYF.

V is TRBV29-1 and J is TRBJ2-1; TCRdb reports TRBD1, a call that lacks DNA to check it against. In germline, CDR1 is SQVTM, CDR2 ANQGSEA. CDR3 size: 19 residues. CDR3 protein: CSATSFGTVSISGRGEQFF.

This chain connects TRBV5-1 to TRBJ2-7. The CDR3 consists of 14 residues. Germline values: CDR1 SGHRS, CDR2 YFSETQ. CDR3 amino acids: CASSLAMVNYEQYF.

J is TRBJ2-7 and V is TRBV28; the TCRdb call, TRBD1, lacks DNA for checking. The CDR3 is 16 residues long. Per germline, CDR1 MDHEN and CDR2 SYDVKM. The CDR3 reads CASSLRPTGTRGEQYF.

The chain couples TRBV29-1 to TRBJ2-1; checking the TCRdb D call of TRBD1 is not possible without DNA. The CDR3 consists of 17 residues. CDR1 is SQVTM, CDR2 ANQGSEA, per germline. CDR3 region: CSVEDVWGPHENNEQFF.